This is a list of T cell receptor beta chains from one sample in a study of OX40 agonist ivuxolimab in advanced cancers. Sequencing was performed with immunoSEQ multiplex PCR; in TCRdb, only in-frame clones are kept and a portion is missing. The sample carries some 50,000 clones, roughly 80% recorded once. Here the sequenced sample was CD4+ or CD8+ T cells sorted from blood, taken in a trial of the OX40 agonist ivuxolimab. These receptor sequences come from an adult with an advanced solid tumor such as melanoma, head and neck, liver or kidney cancer. The CDR3 runs from the conserved cysteine through the conserved F or W. Fields, in order: clone size, D gene, J gene, V gene, CDR3 DNA, CDR3 protein. The D gene is left open where the match is weak. Some rows mark clone size as missing; the rest say once, few, many or name a class of expanded clone.

- - TRBJ2-4 TRBV13 TGTGCCAGCAGCTTAAGCGGAAACATTCAGTACTTC CASSLSGNIQYF
- - TRBJ2-5 TRBV11-3 TGTGCCAGCAGCTTAGTGGTCCAGGGAGACGAGACCCAGTACTTC CASSLVVQGDETQYF
once TRBD2 TRBJ2-1 TRBV18 TGTGCCAGCACTAGCGGGAGGCGCCCCTTCAATGAGCAGTTCTTC CASTSGRRPFNEQFF
- - TRBJ1-2 TRBV6-1 TGTGCCAGTTCCGAAAACTATGGCTACACCTTC CASSENYGYTF
- - TRBJ1-5 TRBV5-6 TGTGCCAGCAGCTTGGGAATTACTAGCAATCAGCCCCAGCATTTT CASSLGITSNQPQHF
- - TRBJ1-2 TRBV18 TGTGCCAGCTCACCATCAGGGGCTGGCTACACCTTC CASSPSGAGYTF
- - TRBJ2-7 TRBV28 TGTGCCAGCATTTCAGCCTACGAGCAGTACTTC CASISAYEQYF
- TRBD1 TRBJ2-5 TRBV5-4 TGTGCCAGCAGCTCAGGACAGGGGGATGTCTTAGAGACCCAGTACTTC CASSSGQGDVLETQYF
- TRBD2 TRBJ2-3 TRBV7-2 TGTGCCACTTCAATTAGCGGGAGGGCTGTAGATACGCAGTATTTT CATSISGRAVDTQYF
once TRBD2 TRBJ2-2 TRBV11-2 TGTGCCAGCAGCTTAAGTACTAGCGGGTCCGCGAACACCGGGGAGCTGTTTTTT CASSLSTSGSANTGELFF
- - TRBJ2-3 TRBV5-4 TGTGCCAGCAGCTTGGTGGCAGATACGCAGTATTTT CASSLVADTQYF
- TRBD2 TRBJ2-3 TRBV10-2 TGCGCCAGCAGAATAGCGGGAGACGCAGATACGCAGTATTTT CASRIAGDADTQYF
- - TRBJ1-1 TRBV11-3 TGTGCCAGCAGCGCCCGGATGAACACTGAAGCTTTCTTT CASSARMNTEAFF
once TRBD2 TRBJ2-7 TRBV19 TGTGCCAGTAGTATCCGTGGACTAGCGGGACGATACGAGCAGTACTTC CASSIRGLAGRYEQYF
- - TRBJ2-7 TRBV21-1 TGTGCCAGCAGCAAGTCTGTTCCCTACGAGCAGTACTTC CASSKSVPYEQYF
- - TRBJ2-7 TRBV28 TGTGCCAGCAGTTTACGGGAAACTATCGCGGGAAGATCCTACGAGCAGTACTTC CASSLRETIAGRSYEQYF
- - TRBJ2-7 TRBV6-1 TGTGCCAGCAGTGAAGGGGCAGGGACCTACGAGCAGTACTTC CASSEGAGTYEQYF
- TRBD2 TRBJ2-7 TRBV7-9 TGTGCCAGCAGCTTAAGCGGGAGTCCCGAGCAGTACTTC CASSLSGSPEQYF
- - TRBJ2-3 TRBV6-5 TGTGCCAGCAGTTACTATAACACAGATACGCAGTATTTT CASSYYNTDTQYF
- TRBD2 TRBJ2-1 TRBV2 TGTGCCAGCAGTATTGGACTAGCGGGAGTTGGTGAGCAGTTCTTC CASSIGLAGVGEQFF
- - TRBJ2-3 TRBV20-1 TGCACTCCCCATTCTGGGGGTACGCAGTATTTT CTPHSGGTQYF
- TRBD1 TRBJ2-5 TRBV9 TGTGCCAGCAGCCTAGGGGGGACAGGGAAAGAGGCCCAGTACTTC CASSLGGTGKEAQYF
large TRBD2 TRBJ2-7 TRBV5-1 TGCGCCAGCAGCTTGGCGCGGGAGATCGAGCAGTACTTC CASSLAREIEQYF
- - TRBJ2-1 TRBV6-6 TGTGCCAGCAGTTACCGAGGGACGATGAATGAGCAGTTCTTC CASSYRGTMNEQFF
- TRBD2 TRBJ2-7 TRBV6-1 TGCGCCAGCAACTCACGGGGGGAATACGAGCAGTACTTC CASNSRGEYEQYF
- TRBD1 TRBJ2-2 TRBV29-1 TGCAGCGTTTCAGGGGGCTTGAACACCGGGGAGCTGTTTTTT CSVSGGLNTGELFF
once - TRBJ1-2 TRBV18 TGTGCCAGCTCACCTCTAGGGGAGGATTCCCTCTATGGCTACACCTTC CASSPLGEDSLYGYTF
- TRBD1 TRBJ2-3 TRBV19 TGTGCCAGTAGTTGGGGACAGGGAACAGATACGCAGTATTTT CASSWGQGTDTQYF
- TRBD1 TRBJ1-5 TRBV5-1 TGCGCCAGCAGCTTATGGACAGGGGGCGTTGATTATAGCAATCAGCCCCAGCATTTT CASSLWTGGVDYSNQPQHF
- TRBD2 TRBJ2-1 TRBV19 TGTGCCAGTAGGCCTCTAGCGGGAGAGATCTACAATGAGCAGTTCTTC CASRPLAGEIYNEQFF
- - TRBJ2-7 TRBV27 TGTGCCAGCAGTTCCCGGATATCGGACCGCCTCGGTCGGGAGCAGTACTTC CASSSRISDRLGREQYF
- - TRBJ1-1 TRBV5-6 TGTGCCAGCAGCGGGGGAAGTGTGAACACTGAAGCTTTCTTT CASSGGSVNTEAFF
few - TRBJ2-2 TRBV19 TGTGCCAGTTGGGGCTACCGTGAAGCGAACACCGGGGAGCTGTTTTTT CASWGYREANTGELFF
- - TRBJ2-6 TRBV19 TGTGCCAGTAGTATATCGTATAGAGGTGGGGGCTCTGGGGCCAACGTCCTGACTTTC CASSISYRGGGSGANVLTF
- - TRBJ1-3 TRBV7-2 TGTGCCAGCAGCTTAGACGCCACCGTCGGAAACACCATATATTTT CASSLDATVGNTIYF
- TRBD2 TRBJ2-5 TRBV19 TGTGCCAGTAGCCCGAGGACTAGCCAGGGGGAGACCCAGTACTTC CASSPRTSQGETQYF
- TRBD2 TRBJ2-7 TRBV2 TGTGCCAGCAGCCCTAGCGGGAGGGCTAACGAGCAGTACTTC CASSPSGRANEQYF
- - TRBJ2-5 TRBV11-2 TGTGCCAGCAGCTTAGAGGGATGGGGGCAGTGGGAGACCCAGTACTTC CASSLEGWGQWETQYF
- - TRBJ2-1 TRBV18 TGTGCCAGCTCACCACCGAACGCGTACAATGAGCAGTTCTTC CASSPPNAYNEQFF
- TRBD2 TRBJ2-4 TRBV7-9 TGTGCCAGCAGCCTAGAGGGTAGCGGGAGGTTCATTCAGTACTTC CASSLEGSGRFIQYF
- TRBD1 TRBJ1-5 TRBV5-4 TGTGCCAGCAGCTTGCTCGGACAGGAGAGCAATCAGCCCCAGCATTTT CASSLLGQESNQPQHF
once - TRBJ1-2 TRBV6-1 TGTGCCAGCAGTGAAGGAGGTCCTGGGGGGGCGGATGGCTACACCTTC CASSEGGPGGADGYTF
- TRBD1 TRBJ2-4 TRBV9 TGTGCCAGCAGCCCCCAGACAGGGTCCAAAAACATTCAGTACTTC CASSPQTGSKNIQYF
- TRBD1 TRBJ1-4 TRBV7-2 TGTGCCAGCAGTCGACAGGGGCATGAAAAACTGTTTTTT CASSRQGHEKLFF
- - TRBJ2-1 TRBV5-1 TGCGCCAGCAGCTTGGACGGAATTTTATACAATGAGCAGTTCTTC CASSLDGILYNEQFF
- TRBD1 TRBJ1-2 TRBV19 TGTGCCAGTAGTCGCGCGGGACAGGGAGTTGACTATGGCTACACCTTC CASSRAGQGVDYGYTF
once - TRBJ2-1 TRBV6-1 TGTGCCAGCAGTCCCAAATACAATGAGCAGTTCTTC CASSPKYNEQFF
medium-sized TRBD1 TRBJ2-2 TRBV27 TGTGCCAGCAGGCCTACAGGGGGCCGGGGCACCGGGGAGCTGTTTTTT CASRPTGGRGTGELFF
- - TRBJ1-1 TRBV28 TGTGCCAGCAGGGGGGCGAATGAAGCTTTCTTT CASRGANEAFF
- TRBD2 TRBJ2-2 TRBV6-5 TGTGCCAGCAGAATAGCGGGAGGGCCGCCCGGGGAGCTGTTTTTT CASRIAGGPPGELFF
- TRBD2 TRBJ2-1 TRBV7-2 TGTGCCAGCAGCCCGGGGGGTTTGGTGTTCGATGAGCAGTTCTTC CASSPGGLVFDEQFF
- TRBD1 TRBJ1-3 TRBV19 TGTGCCAGTAGTATAGATAGGACAGGGCTACATGGAAACACCATATATTTT CASSIDRTGLHGNTIYF
- - TRBJ1-2 TRBV7-6 TGTGCCGGCAGCTTAAGGGAAAACTATGGCTACACCTTC CAGSLRENYGYTF
- TRBD1 TRBJ2-1 TRBV19 TGTGCCAGCACCGTCGGGACAGGGGTCTACAATGAGCAGTTCTTC CASTVGTGVYNEQFF
- TRBD1 TRBJ2-3 TRBV28 TGTGCCAGCCGCCAATCGGGACAGGGAAAAGATACGCAGTATTTT CASRQSGQGKDTQYF
- - TRBJ1-3 TRBV15 TGTGCCACCAGCAGAGACAGGGGCAACTCTGGAAACACCATATATTTT CATSRDRGNSGNTIYF
- - TRBJ1-4 TRBV6-1 TGTGCCAGTAGAGTTTCTGAAAAACTGTTTTTT CASRVSEKLFF